This TCR beta chain originates from a study of cytomegalovirus exposure and HLA in healthy donors. Study results and limitations: Altogether, 170 or so TCR beta chains were recorded as cytomegalovirus-associated. As a later analysis showed, a missense DCLRE1C variant was linked to trimming of TCR beta V- and J-genes.

Donors showed nominal health when sampled, although they likely had unrecorded immune exposures. PCR involved 60 Vbeta and 13 Jbeta primers. Some clones are missing from TCRdb's copy, which holds only in-frame ones; the method was immunoSEQ multiplex PCR. In the table there are roughly 140,000 clones, approximately 83% of which are singletons. About this clone: Its specificity is unknown.

The sequence derives from a man aged 40-55 years in good health and CMV-seropositive. The sequencing input was PBMCs.

This chain's CDR3 is CASSLPLQAPDYGYTF. CDR3 bases: TGTGCCAGCAGCCTCCCGTTGCAGGCCCCGGACTATGGCTACACCTTC. The chain recombines TRBV7-9 with TRBJ1-2; D gene ambiguous. The CDR3 loop spans 16 amino acids. V was cut by 5 bases and J by 3 bases, with 19 bases left in between. Germline V gene lookup returns CDR1 SEHNR and CDR2 FQNEAQ (reference sequence). The full variable domain, completed using reference TRBV7-9 and TRBJ1-2, is DTGVSQNPRHKITKRGQNVTFRCDPISEHNRLYWYRQTLGQGPEFLTYFQNEAQLEKSRLLSDRFSAERPKGSFSTLEIQRTEQGDSAMYLCASSLPLQAPDYGYTFGSGTRLTVV.